This T cell receptor beta chain is drawn from a study of shared clonotypes between healthy human individuals. General study results and limits: Sampling used blood alone; tissue repertoires probably differ.

Notes on this clone: Its specificity is unknown.

Genomic DNA from unsorted samples was obtained from 83 million or so PBMCs (per sample). The method was immunoSEQ multiplex PCR; TCRdb's version includes in-frame clones alone and lacks a portion of them. The table lists about 460,000 clones, about 74% of them singletons. The sample comprised PBMCs. The receptor was derived from a woman between 40 and 50 years old in good health. Some clones in this sample may be carry-over from other donors' samples.

Written as DNA, the CDR3 is TGTGCCAGCAGTTACTCGGGGACTGATGAAAAACTGTTTTTT. Amino acid sequence: CASSYSGTDEKLFF. The chain joins TRBV6-6 to TRBJ1-4; a possible D gene is TRBD1 (5 bases). Per germline, CDR1 MNHNY and CDR2 SVGAGI (reference sequence). The V and J ends lost 0 bases and 6 bases respectively, with 8 bases between them. The CDR3 is 14 residues long.